This TCR beta chain emerged from a study of blood T cell repertoires in COVID-19. Study-level information: Donors in the United States, Italy and Spain gave samples during acute or convalescent COVID-19. PBMCs, B-cell-depleted T cells, or T cells provided the cDNA or gDNA that made up the material.

Original processing notes: The authors estimated nucleated cell counts from reference gene primer amplification. The assay was immunoSEQ multiplex PCR, and TCRdb's table has in-frame clones only and misses some. V and J calls and clone size are copied from that table; D and trimming were computed from the DNA. The data contain 100,000 to 150,000 clones, approximately 91% of them singletons. The receptor was isolated from an elderly woman with acute or convalescent COVID-19. Sequenced: peripheral blood.

The CDR3 sequence: CSVAQGANTGELFF. CDR3 DNA sequence: TGCAGCGTGGCCCAGGGGGCGAACACCGGGGAGCTGTTTTTT. The chain recombines TRBV29-1 with TRBJ2-2, with 7 bases fitting TRBD1. The germline V gene encodes CDR1 SQVTM and CDR2 ANQGSEA. The CDR3 runs 14 residues. V lost 6 bases and J lost 0; bases outside the gene matches: 4.